The source of this TCR beta chain is a study of regulatory T cells in long-lasting Graves disease. TCR beta libraries were built with iRepertoire HTBI primers and Arm-PCR of CDR3 regions. From the multiplex PCR reads, TCRdb called clonotypes with MiXCR, one entry per CDR3 protein. The sample lists fewer than 450,000 distinct CDR3 sequences, 15% occurring once. Described time point: newly diagnosed GD, antithyroid drugs for less than 3 months. PBMC-extracted RNA yielded the TCR library. Trimming removed 8 bases from V and 6 bases from J, with 17 bases in between. The CDR3 covers 14 residues. The germline V gene has CDR1 MDHEN and CDR2 SYDVKM. These data are also associated with another study on T cells in Graves' hyperthyroidism and ophthalmopathy.

The receptor was isolated from a woman between 40 and 55 years old with Graves disease. The gene calls are TRBV28 and TRBJ1-5; D is perhaps TRBD1 (5 bases). Sequences were derived from peripheral blood mononuclear cells (PBMCs), sampled at new diagnosis, from a patient treated with antithyroid drugs. CDR3: CASDRGESAQPQHF. For the CDR3, the DNA is TGTGCCAGCGACCGAGGGGAGTCGGCTCAGCCCCAGCATTTT. Filled out from reference TRBV28 and TRBJ1-5, the complete variable domain reads DVKVTQSSRYLVKRTGEKVFLECVQDMDHENMFWYRQDPGLGLRLIYFSYDVKMKEKGDIPEGYSVSREKKERFSLILESASTNQTSMYLCASDRGESAQPQHFGDGTRLSIL.